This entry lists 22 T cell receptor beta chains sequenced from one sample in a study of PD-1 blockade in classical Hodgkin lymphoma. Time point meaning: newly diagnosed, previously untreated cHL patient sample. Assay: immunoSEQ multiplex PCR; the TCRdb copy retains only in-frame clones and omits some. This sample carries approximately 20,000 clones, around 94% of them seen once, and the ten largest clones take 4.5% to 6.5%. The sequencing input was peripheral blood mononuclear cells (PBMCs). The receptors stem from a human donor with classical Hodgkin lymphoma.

Here the CDR3 reads CASRPGTTGYNEQFF. CDR3 nucleotides: TGTGCCAGCAGACCCGGGACTACCGGCTACAATGAGCAGTTCTTC. The chain employs TRBV6-8 and TRBJ2-1; 7 nucleotides match TRBD2. The J segment lost 3 bases and the V segment lost 6 bases, leaving 8 bases of the junction unmatched. Germline V gives CDR1 MNHGY, CDR2 SAAAGT. The CDR3 spans 15 residues.

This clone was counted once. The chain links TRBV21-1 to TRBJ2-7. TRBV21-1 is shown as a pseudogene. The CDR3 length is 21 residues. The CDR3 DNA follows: TGTGCCAGCAGCAAAGTCCCTGACGCTCCATTTACTGAGGGGTTCCGAAACGAGCAGTACTTC. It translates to CASSKVPDAPFTEGFRNEQYF.

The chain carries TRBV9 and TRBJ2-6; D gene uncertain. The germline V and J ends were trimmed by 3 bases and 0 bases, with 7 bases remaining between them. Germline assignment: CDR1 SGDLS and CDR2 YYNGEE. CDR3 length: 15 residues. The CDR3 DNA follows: TGTGCCAGCAGCGCTTTCTCCTCTGGGGCCAACGTCCTGACTTTC. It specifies CASSAFSSGANVLTF.

The CDR3 nucleotides are TGTGCCAGCAGCTACCTCCCGGCTTTTGCCAGGGATACCGGGGAGCTGTTTTTT. It encodes CASSYLPAFARDTGELFF. The chain couples TRBV5-8 to TRBJ2-2, with D maybe TRBD1 (5 bases). The germline V gene encodes CDR1 SGHTS and CDR2 YDEGEE. Trimming took off 3 bases at V and 5 bases at J, with 23 bases between the two ends. The CDR3 length is 18 residues.

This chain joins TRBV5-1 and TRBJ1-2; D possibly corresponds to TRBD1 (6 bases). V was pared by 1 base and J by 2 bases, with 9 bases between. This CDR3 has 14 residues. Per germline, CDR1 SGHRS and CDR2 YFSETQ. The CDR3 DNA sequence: TGCGCCAGCAGCTTGTGGGGGCGCAACTATGGCTACACCTTC. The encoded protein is CASSLWGRNYGYTF. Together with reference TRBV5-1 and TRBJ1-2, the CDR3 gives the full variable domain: KAGVTQTPRYLIKTRGQQVTLSCSPISGHRSVSWYQQTPGQGLQFLFEYFSETQRNKGNFPGRFSGRQFSNSRSEMNVSTLELGDSALYLCASSLWGRNYGYTFGSGTRLTVV.

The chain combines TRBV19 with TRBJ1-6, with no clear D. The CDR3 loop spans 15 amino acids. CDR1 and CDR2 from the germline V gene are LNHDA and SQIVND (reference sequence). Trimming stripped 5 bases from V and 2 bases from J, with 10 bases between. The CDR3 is CASSVSSTYNSPLHF. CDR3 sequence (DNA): TGTGCCAGTAGTGTTTCGAGTACCTATAATTCACCCCTCCACTTT.

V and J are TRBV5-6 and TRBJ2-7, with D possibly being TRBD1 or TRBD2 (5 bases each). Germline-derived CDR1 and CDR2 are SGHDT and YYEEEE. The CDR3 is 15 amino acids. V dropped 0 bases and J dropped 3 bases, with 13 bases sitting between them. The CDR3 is CASSLGAGGGYEQYF. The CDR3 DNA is TGTGCCAGCAGCTTGGGTGCGGGTGGGGGCTACGAGCAGTACTTC.

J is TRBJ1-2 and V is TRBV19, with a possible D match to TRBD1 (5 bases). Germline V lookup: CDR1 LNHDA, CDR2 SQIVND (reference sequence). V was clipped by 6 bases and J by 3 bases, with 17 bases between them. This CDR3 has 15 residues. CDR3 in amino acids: CASRRKGRSYYGYTF. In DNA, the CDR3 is TGTGCCAGTAGGAGGAAGGGGCGATCCTACTATGGCTACACCTTC.

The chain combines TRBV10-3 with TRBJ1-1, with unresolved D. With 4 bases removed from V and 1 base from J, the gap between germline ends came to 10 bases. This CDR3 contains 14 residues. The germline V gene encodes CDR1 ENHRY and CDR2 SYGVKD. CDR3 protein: CAISVGLENTEAFF. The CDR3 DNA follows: TGTGCCATCAGTGTAGGTTTGGAGAACACTGAAGCTTTCTTT.

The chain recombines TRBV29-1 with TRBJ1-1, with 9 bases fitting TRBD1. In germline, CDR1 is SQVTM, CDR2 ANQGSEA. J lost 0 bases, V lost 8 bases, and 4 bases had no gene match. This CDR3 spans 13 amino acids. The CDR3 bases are TGCAGCACCCGACAGGGGGTGAACACTGAAGCTTTCTTT. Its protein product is CSTRQGVNTEAFF.

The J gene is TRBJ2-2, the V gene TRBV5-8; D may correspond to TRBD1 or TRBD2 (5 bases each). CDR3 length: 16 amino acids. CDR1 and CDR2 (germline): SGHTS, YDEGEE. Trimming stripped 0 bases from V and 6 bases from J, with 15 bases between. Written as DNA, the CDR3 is TGTGCCAGCAGCTTGGTCTTTGGGACGCAACCCGGGGAGCTGTTTTTT. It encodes CASSLVFGTQPGELFF.

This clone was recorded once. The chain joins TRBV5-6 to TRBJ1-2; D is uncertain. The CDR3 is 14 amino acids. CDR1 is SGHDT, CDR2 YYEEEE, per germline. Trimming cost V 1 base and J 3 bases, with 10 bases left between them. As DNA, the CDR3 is TGTGCCAGCAGCTTGCGGCCGAATGACTATGGCTACACCTTC. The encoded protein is CASSLRPNDYGYTF.

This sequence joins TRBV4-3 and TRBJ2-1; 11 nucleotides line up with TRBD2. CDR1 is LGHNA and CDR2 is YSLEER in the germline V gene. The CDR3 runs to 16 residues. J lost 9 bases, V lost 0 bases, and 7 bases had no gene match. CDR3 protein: CASSQDSGGALVEQFF. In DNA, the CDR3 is TGCGCCAGCAGCCAAGATAGCGGGGGGGCCCTAGTTGAGCAGTTCTTC.

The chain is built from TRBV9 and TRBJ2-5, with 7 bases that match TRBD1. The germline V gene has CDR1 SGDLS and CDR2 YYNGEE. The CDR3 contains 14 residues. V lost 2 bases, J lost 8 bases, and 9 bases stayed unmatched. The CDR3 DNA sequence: TGTGCCAGCAGCGTCCAAGACAGGGCCGTAACCCAGTACTTC. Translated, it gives CASSVQDRAVTQYF. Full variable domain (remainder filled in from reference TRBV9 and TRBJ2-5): DSGVTQTPKHLITATGQRVTLRCSPRSGDLSVYWYQQSLDQGLQFLIQYYNGEERAKGNILERFSAQQFPDLHSELNLSSLELGDSALYFCASSVQDRAVTQYFGPGTRLLVL.

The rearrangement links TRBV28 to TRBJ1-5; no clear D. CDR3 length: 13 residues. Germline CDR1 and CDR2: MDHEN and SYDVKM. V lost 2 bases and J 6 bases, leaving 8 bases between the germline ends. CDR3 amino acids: CASSLGITQPQHF. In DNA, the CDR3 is TGTGCCAGCAGTTTAGGAATAACTCAGCCCCAGCATTTT.

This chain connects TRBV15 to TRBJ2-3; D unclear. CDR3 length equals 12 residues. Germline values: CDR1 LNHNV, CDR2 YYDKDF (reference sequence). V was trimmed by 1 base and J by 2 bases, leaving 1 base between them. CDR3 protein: CATSRVTDTQYF. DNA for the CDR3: TGTGCCACCAGCAGAGTCACAGATACGCAGTATTTT.

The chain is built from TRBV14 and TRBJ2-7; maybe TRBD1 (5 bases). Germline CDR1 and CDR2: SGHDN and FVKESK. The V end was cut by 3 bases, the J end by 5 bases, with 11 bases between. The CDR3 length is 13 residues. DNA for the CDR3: TGTGCCAGCAGCCATAGACTCAGGGACGAGCAGTACTTC. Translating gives CASSHRLRDEQYF.

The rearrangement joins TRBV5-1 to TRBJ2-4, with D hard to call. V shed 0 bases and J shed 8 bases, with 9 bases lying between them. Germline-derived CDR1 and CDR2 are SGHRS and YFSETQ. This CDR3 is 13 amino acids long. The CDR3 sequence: CASSLDVQDIQYF. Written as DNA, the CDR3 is TGCGCCAGCAGCTTGGACGTTCAGGACATTCAGTACTTC.

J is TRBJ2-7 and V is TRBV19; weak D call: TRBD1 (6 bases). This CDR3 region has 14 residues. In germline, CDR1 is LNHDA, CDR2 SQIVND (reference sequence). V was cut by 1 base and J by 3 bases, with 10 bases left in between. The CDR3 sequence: CASSIGLQGYEQYF. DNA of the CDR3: TGTGCCAGTAGTATAGGCTTACAGGGCTACGAGCAGTACTTC.

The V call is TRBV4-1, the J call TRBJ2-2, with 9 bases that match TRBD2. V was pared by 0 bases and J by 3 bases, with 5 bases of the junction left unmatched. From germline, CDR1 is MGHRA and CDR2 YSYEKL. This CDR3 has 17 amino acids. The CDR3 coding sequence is TGCGCCAGCAGCCAAGATCTGGTAGCGGGGGACACCGGGGAGCTGTTTTTT. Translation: CASSQDLVAGDTGELFF.

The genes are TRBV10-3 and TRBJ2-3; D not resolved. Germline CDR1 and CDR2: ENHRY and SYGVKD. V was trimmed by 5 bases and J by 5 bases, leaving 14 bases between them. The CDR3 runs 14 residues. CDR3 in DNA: TGTGCCATCAGTCCCACCCTACTCGGAGATACGCAGTATTTT. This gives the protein CAISPTLLGDTQYF.

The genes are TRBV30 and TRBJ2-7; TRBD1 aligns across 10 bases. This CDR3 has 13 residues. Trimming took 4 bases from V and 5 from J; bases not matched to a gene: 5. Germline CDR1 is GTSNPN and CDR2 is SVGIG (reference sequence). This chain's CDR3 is CAWTRTGGDEQYF. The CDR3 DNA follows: TGTGCCTGGACCCGGACAGGGGGGGACGAGCAGTACTTC. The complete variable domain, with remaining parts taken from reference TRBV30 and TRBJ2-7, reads SQTIHQWPATLVQPVGSPLSLECTVEGTSNPNLYWYRQAAGRGLQLLFYSVGIGQISSEVPQNLSASRPQDRQFILSSKKLLLSDSGFYLCAWTRTGGDEQYFGPGTRLTVT.